The T cell receptor beta chain under discussion was sequenced for a study of T cells expressing NK-cell markers. Study summary: From sorted CD3+CD56+NKG2C+, CD3+CD56+NKG2C- and CD3+CD56-NKG2C+ T cells came the TCR beta repertoires.

As concerns this clonotype: Its antigen remains unknown.

Scientists made TCR beta cDNA using 5'RACE template switching with UMIs. Following a re-call of the 5' RACE reads, TCRdb has one entry per CDR3 protein and lacks DNA. Its table records 500,000 to 700,000 distinct CDR3 sequences. Findings and limits, study-wide: A handful of donors showed these clonotypes also leading the CD3+CD56-NKG2C+ fraction.

The CDR3 has 13 amino acids. CDR1 is GTSNPN, CDR2 SVGIG, per germline (reference sequence). The sample taken for sequencing was blood T cells: a sorted CD56 or NKG2C T cell subset, CD4+ or CD8+ T cells, or bulk PBMC T cells (not recorded which). This clonotype was obtained from a man aged 18 to 29 in good health. The V call is TRBV30, the J call TRBJ2-7; TCRdb selects TRBD1, and the lack of DNA leaves this call unchecked. The CDR3 loop is CACQDGRGIEQYF.